One and the same sample provided the 24 T cell receptor beta chains below, sequenced in a study of T cell responses to AZD1222 COVID-19 vaccine (TCRdb year 2021). Reading the label with the study, this specimen's time point is: about 28 days (+/-7) after the second vaccine dose. Library preparation was by the immunoSEQ multiplex PCR assay. TCRdb carries this immuneACCESS record with in-frame sequences only. Its versions omit some clonotypes, under half of them owing to an unresolved V gene in the studies checked, with the rest unexplained. The sample has about 130,000 clones on record, around 90% of them singletons. The ten top clones hold roughly 5.2% of the sample. This material consisted of peripheral blood, taken 28 days after the second AZD1222 dose. These receptor sequences come from an adult who received the AZD1222 COVID-19 vaccine.

Points on this clone: One junction end does not reproduce the germline sequence, and a read error may be involved. This sequence joins TRBV6-5 and TRBJ2-7; D remains ambiguous. The V gene's germline CDR1 is MNHEY and CDR2 SVGAGI. CDR3 size: 14 residues. CDR3 amino acids: CASSDSGHSYEQYF. The CDR3 DNA is TGTGCCAGCAGTGACTCTGGGCACTCATACGAGCAGTACTTC.

The chain recombines TRBV28 with TRBJ1-2, with D perhaps matching TRBD1 (5 bases). This CDR3 spans 12 amino acids. Trimming pared 8 bases from V and 3 bases from J, leaving 10 bases between. The germline CDR1 and CDR2 sequences are MDHEN and SYDVKM. For the CDR3, the DNA is TGTGCCAGCGGACACCCCTACTATGGCTACACCTTC. It codes for CASGHPYYGYTF.

The chain joins TRBV28 to TRBJ1-5, with TRBD1 identical over 7 bases. The V gene's germline CDR1 is MDHEN and CDR2 SYDVKM. The CDR3 length is 13 residues. The J segment lost 5 bases and the V segment lost 6 bases, leaving 4 bases of the junction unmatched. The CDR3 coding sequence is TGTGCCAGCAGAGGACAGGAAGATCAGCCCCAGCATTTT. Protein sequence: CASRGQEDQPQHF.

V and J are TRBV3-1 (or the pseudogene TRBV3-2) and TRBJ2-2; unclear D gene. Germline V CDR1 and CDR2: LGHDT, YNNKEL (reference sequence). The length of the CDR3 is 13 residues. V was cut by 1 base and J by 5 bases, with 5 bases left in between. The CDR3 region has the DNA TGTGCCAGCAGCCAAGGCTTTACCGGGGAGCTGTTTTTT. Translated, it gives CASSQGFTGELFF.

This clone was seen a few times. V usage is TRBV5-5 and J usage is TRBJ2-1, with TRBD2 matching over 8 bases. From germline, CDR1 is SGHKS and CDR2 YYEKEE (reference sequence). The CDR3 totals 15 residues. The V and J ends lost 0 bases and 12 bases, in that order; junction bases with no gene match: 11. The CDR3 bases are TGTGCCAGCAGCTTGGCTGTCAGCGGGGGTGGCGTGCAGTTCTTC. It specifies CASSLAVSGGGVQFF. The variable domain in full, completed from reference TRBV5-5 and TRBJ2-1, reads DAGVTQSPTHLIKTRGQQVTLRCSPISGHKSVSWYQQVLGQGPQFIFQYYEKEERGRGNFPDRFSARQFPNYSSELNVNALLLGDSALYLCASSLAVSGGGVQFFGPGTRLTVL.

This chain uses TRBV19 with TRBJ2-6; 8 bases fit TRBD1. Germline CDR1 is LNHDA and CDR2 is SQIVND (reference sequence). The CDR3 spans 15 residues. J gave up 4 bases and V 3 bases, and 2 bases lay outside the gene matches. The CDR3 DNA reads as TGTGCCAGTAGTATCCAGGGGGCGGGGGCCAACGTCCTGACTTTC. It codes for CASSIQGAGANVLTF.

This chain connects TRBV12-3 or TRBV12-4 to TRBJ1-5; possibly TRBD1 for D (6 bases). The CDR3 is 12 amino acids. V was shortened by 8 bases and J by 7 bases, with 12 bases between the two germline ends. The CDR3 DNA follows: TGTGCCAGCGGGGGCTTCGGCCAGCCCCAGCATTTT. It specifies CASGGFGQPQHF.

The chain links TRBV4-2 to TRBJ2-7; D is possibly TRBD2 (6 bases). From germline, CDR1 is LGHNA and CDR2 YNFKEQ. The CDR3 is 16 residues long. Trimming took off 2 bases at V and 0 bases at J, with 14 bases between the two ends. This CDR3 is CASSQKIGDFSYEQYF. Here the CDR3 DNA reads TGTGCCAGCAGCCAAAAGATTGGGGACTTCTCCTACGAGCAGTACTTC.

The V call is TRBV2, the J call TRBJ2-5; D is undetermined. Germline-derived CDR1 and CDR2 are SNHLY and FYNNEI. V was trimmed by 11 bases and J by 2 bases, leaving 12 bases between them. This CDR3 comprises 12 residues. In DNA, the CDR3 is TGTGCCTCCTACTACACACAAGAGACCCAGTACTTC. Protein: CASYYTQETQYF.

The V gene is TRBV6-2 or TRBV6-3, the J gene TRBJ2-7; 7 bases are a match to TRBD1. The CDR3 loop spans 14 amino acids. Unmatched junction bases numbered 2, after V lost 0 bases and J lost 3 bases. Germline V gives CDR1 MNHEY, CDR2 SVGEGT. Here the CDR3 DNA reads TGTGCCAGCAGTTACTCGGGACAGTTCTACGAGCAGTACTTC. Translated, it gives CASSYSGQFYEQYF.

The chain uses TRBV3-1 (or the pseudogene TRBV3-2) and TRBJ1-2, with TRBD1 matching over 7 bases. Looked up from germline, CDR1 is LGHDT and CDR2 is YNNKEL (reference sequence). This CDR3 comprises 14 residues. Trimming at V came to 4 bases and at J to 3 bases, leaving 5 bases not matched to a gene. Written as DNA, the CDR3 is TGTGCCAGCAGCCCGAACAGGGGCTACTATGGCTACACCTTC. Protein: CASSPNRGYYGYTF.

The rearrangement links TRBV19 to TRBJ1-2; TRBD1 might be the D (6 bases). The germline CDR1 and CDR2 sequences are LNHDA and SQIVND (reference sequence). The ends were cut back, 5 bases at V and 4 bases at J, with 14 bases in the middle. The CDR3 runs 14 residues. The CDR3 nucleotides are TGTGCCAGTAGTCTCATGGGGGGGCCCTATGGCTACACCTTC. This gives the protein CASSLMGGPYGYTF. The full variable domain, completed using reference TRBV19 and TRBJ1-2, is DGGITQSPKYLFRKEGQNVTLSCEQNLNHDAMYWYRQDPGQGLRLIYYSQIVNDFQKGDIAEGYSVSREKKESFPLTVTSAQKNPTAFYLCASSLMGGPYGYTFGSGTRLTVV.

The J gene is TRBJ1-1, the V gene TRBV12-5, with TRBD1 identical over 8 bases. Germline V lookup: CDR1 LGHNT, CDR2 FRNRAP. CDR3 length equals 13 residues. Germline trimming cut 1 base from V and 5 bases from J; bases unmatched to any gene: 0. This CDR3 is CASGLGTGTEAFF. The CDR3, as DNA: TGTGCTAGTGGTTTGGGGACAGGGACTGAAGCTTTCTTT.

The chain joins TRBV27 to TRBJ1-6, with TRBD1 matching 7 bases. V trimming: 6 bases; J trimming: 9 bases; junction bases outside the gene matches: 8. The CDR3 length is 14 residues. CDR1 and CDR2 from the germline V gene are MNHEY and SMNVEV (reference sequence). The DNA of the CDR3 is TGTGCCAGCAGCGCAGGGGGGGTCACTTCACCCCTCCACTTT. It encodes CASSAGGVTSPLHF.

The chain has TRBV4-3 and TRBJ2-7, with unresolved D. The germline V and J ends were trimmed by 4 bases and 2 bases, with 9 bases remaining between them. The CDR3 is made up of 13 amino acids. CDR1 LGHNA and CDR2 YSLEER come from the germline V gene. CDR3 sequence (DNA): TGCGCCAGCAGCCCCAGAGTAACCTACGAGCAGTACTTC. Encoded protein: CASSPRVTYEQYF.

The chain employs TRBV6-5 and TRBJ2-1; tentatively, D is TRBD2 (5 bases). With 2 bases removed from V and 0 bases from J, the gap between germline ends came to 11 bases. The CDR3 is made up of 16 amino acids. Germline V gene sequence: CDR1 MNHEY, CDR2 SVGAGI. CDR3 loop: CASSYNGIRSYNEQFF. The CDR3 DNA reads as TGTGCCAGCAGTTACAACGGGATTCGCTCCTACAATGAGCAGTTCTTC.

This clone appeared a few times. The chain employs TRBV14 and TRBJ2-2, with 9 positions matching TRBD2. With V trimmed by 2 bases and J by 6 bases, 4 bases remained unmatched. CDR3 length: 15 amino acids. The germline CDR1 and CDR2 sequences are SGHDN and FVKESK. The chain's CDR3 is CASSQTRLAAGELFF. CDR3 sequence (DNA): TGTGCCAGCAGCCAAACAAGACTAGCGGCCGGGGAGCTGTTTTTT.

This clone was counted only a few times. The chain carries TRBV3-1 (or the pseudogene TRBV3-2) and TRBJ2-2; D unresolved. Germline CDR1 reads LGHDT; CDR2 reads YNNKEL (reference sequence). The CDR3 runs to 14 residues. Deletions cut 8 bases from V and 0 bases from J, with 10 bases between. CDR3 nucleotide sequence: TGTGCCAGCCGGCAGAGGACGAACACCGGGGAGCTGTTTTTT. Its protein is CASRQRTNTGELFF.

This rearrangement joins TRBV15 to TRBJ2-1; D remains unclear. This CDR3 comprises 12 residues. The germline CDR1 and CDR2 sequences are LNHNV and YYDKDF (reference sequence). Trimming shortened V by 1 base and J by 9 bases, and 7 bases separated the two germline ends. The CDR3, as DNA: TGTGCCACCAGCAGAGTAGATCGTGAGCAGTTCTTC. Protein: CATSRVDREQFF.

The rearrangement uses TRBV5-8 and TRBJ1-1; TRBD1 is a possible D gene (6 bases). CDR1 and CDR2 from the germline V gene are SGHTS and YDEGEE. The V end lost 4 bases, the J end lost 5 bases, and 18 bases lay between the germline ends. This CDR3 contains 15 residues. The CDR3 sequence is CASSPLGGGGTEAFF. DNA for the CDR3: TGTGCCAGCAGCCCCCTGGGAGGGGGGGGAACTGAAGCTTTCTTT.

The chain is built from TRBV28 and TRBJ1-1, with 10 positions matching TRBD1. Germline trimming cut 6 bases from V and 5 bases from J; bases unmatched to any gene: 6. The CDR3 spans 14 residues. The germline V gene encodes CDR1 MDHEN and CDR2 SYDVKM. For the CDR3, the DNA is TGTGCCAGCAGGACAGGGGGCTCGTGGACTGAAGCTTTCTTT. Amino acids: CASRTGGSWTEAFF.

The V gene is TRBV10-3, the J gene TRBJ1-6; D perhaps matches TRBD1 (6 bases). Between the trimmed V and J ends, which lost 3 bases and 8 bases, there was a span of 11 bases. CDR3 length equals 14 residues. Germline assignment: CDR1 ENHRY and CDR2 SYGVKD. The CDR3 nucleotides are TGTGCCATCAGTGACCAGGGGTCAGATTCACCCCTCCACTTT. This translates into CAISDQGSDSPLHF.

The CDR3 bases are TGTGCCAGCAGCTTGGCCGGTTTGGGCGACACAGATACGCAGTATTTT. The encoded protein is CASSLAGLGDTDTQYF. The chain employs TRBV5-4 and TRBJ2-3; the D is unclear. The CDR3 extends over 16 amino acids. Germline loops: CDR1 SGHNT, CDR2 YYREEE (reference sequence). V lost 0 bases, J lost 2 bases, and 13 bases lay in between.

The genes are TRBV21-1 and TRBJ2-7; TRBD2, as called in the table, went unchecked against the DNA. TRBV21-1 is a documented pseudogene. CDR3 length: 16 residues. The CDR3 DNA sequence: TGTGCCAGCAGCAAAGTGAGGCGGGGGATACACTACGAGCAGTACTTC. Translation: CASSKVRRGIHYEQYF.